The following is a TCR beta chain sequence with its context. This entry comes from a study of T cell responses to AZD1222 COVID-19 vaccine. Clones were read by immunoSEQ multiplex PCR, and TCRdb kept only the in-frame ones, dropping some. Found here are about 190,000 clones, roughly 93% of them singletons; the top ten hold roughly 0.99%. This CDR3 has 16 residues. In germline, CDR1 is SGHVS, CDR2 FQNEAQ. With 3 bases removed from V and 5 bases from J, the gap between germline ends came to 17 bases. The gene calls are TRBV7-8 and TRBJ1-5, with unresolved D. The sequence came from an adult in good health. The source material was peripheral blood, sampled on day 0 of AZD1222 vaccination. DNA for the CDR3: TGTGCCAGCAGCTTCGGGCCCGTAAATCTCGATCAGCCCCAGCATTTT. This translates into CASSFGPVNLDQPQHF.